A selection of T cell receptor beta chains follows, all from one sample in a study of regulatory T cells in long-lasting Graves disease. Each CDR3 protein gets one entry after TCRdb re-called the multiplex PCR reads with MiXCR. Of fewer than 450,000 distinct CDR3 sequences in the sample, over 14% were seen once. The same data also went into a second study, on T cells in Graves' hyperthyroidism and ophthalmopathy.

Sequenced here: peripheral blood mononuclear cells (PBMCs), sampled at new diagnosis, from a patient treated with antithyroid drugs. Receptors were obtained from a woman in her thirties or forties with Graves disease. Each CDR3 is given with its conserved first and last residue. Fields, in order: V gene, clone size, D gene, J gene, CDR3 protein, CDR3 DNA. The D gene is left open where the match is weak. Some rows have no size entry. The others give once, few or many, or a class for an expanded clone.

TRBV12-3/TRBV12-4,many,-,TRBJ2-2,CASSLHGGNTGELFF,TGTGCCAGCAGTTTACATGGGGGAAACACCGGGGAGCTGTTTTTT
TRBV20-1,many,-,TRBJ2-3,CSATPPGSMGDTQYF,TGCAGTGCTACCCCCCCGGGAAGTATGGGAGATACGCAGTATTTT
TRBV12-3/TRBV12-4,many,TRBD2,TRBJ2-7,CASRGTGTRGYEQYF,TGTGCCAGCAGGGGCACCGGGACTAGAGGCTACGAGCAGTACTTC
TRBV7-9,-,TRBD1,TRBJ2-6,CASSRDRVSGANVLTF,TGTGCCAGCAGCAGGGACAGGGTTTCGGGGGCCAACGTCCTGACTTTC
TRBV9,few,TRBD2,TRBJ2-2,CASTHSQAGGPPGELFF,TGTGCCAGCACCCATTCCCAAGCGGGAGGGCCCCCCGGGGAGCTGTTTTTT
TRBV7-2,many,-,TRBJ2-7,CASSLSVTNYEQYF,TGTGCCAGCAGCTTAAGTGTAACGAACTACGAGCAGTACTTC
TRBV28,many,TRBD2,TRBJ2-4,CASSPGSGGKNIQYF,TGTGCCAGCAGTCCGGGGTCGGGGGGCAAAAACATTCAGTACTTC
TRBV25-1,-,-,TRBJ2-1,CASSVHYNEQFF,TGTGCCAGCAGTGTTCACTACAATGAGCAGTTCTTC
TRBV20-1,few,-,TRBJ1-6,CSARDHGSSPLHF,TGCAGTGCTAGAGATCATGGCAGTTCACCCCTCCACTTT
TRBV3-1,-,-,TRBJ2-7,CASSHSDMYDQYF,TGTGCCAGCAGCCACTCTGACATGTACGATCAGTACTTC
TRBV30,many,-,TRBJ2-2,CACRRSANTGELFF,TGTGCCTGTAGGCGTTCGGCGAACACCGGGGAGCTGTTTTTT
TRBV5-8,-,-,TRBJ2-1,CASSPSGGGQFF,TGTGCCAGCAGCCCCTCTGGAGGGGGGCAGTTCTTC
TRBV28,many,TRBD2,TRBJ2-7,CASSFASWIAGNNSYEQYF,TGTGCCAGCAGTTTTGCGAGTTGGATAGCGGGGAACAACTCCTACGAGCAGTACTTC
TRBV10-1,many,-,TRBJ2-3,CASSEGDTQYF,TGCGCCAGCAGTGAAGGGGATACGCAGTATTTT
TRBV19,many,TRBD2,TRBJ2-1,CASSSAGVPYNEQFF,TGTGCCAGTAGCTCAGCGGGAGTTCCCTACAATGAGCAGTTCTTC
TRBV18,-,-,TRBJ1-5,CASSPTENQPQHF,TGTGCCAGCTCCCCGACAGAGAATCAGCCCCAGCATTTT
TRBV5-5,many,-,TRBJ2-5,CASSFGVTQETQYF,TGTGCCAGCAGCTTCGGAGTAACACAAGAGACCCAGTACTTC
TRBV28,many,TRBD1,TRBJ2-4,CASMVDRGQQYF,TGTGCCAGCATGGTCGACAGGGGCCAACAGTACTTC
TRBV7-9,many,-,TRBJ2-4,CASSQKTIDLAKNIQYF,TGTGCCAGCAGCCAAAAGACGATAGATTTAGCCAAAAACATTCAGTACTTC
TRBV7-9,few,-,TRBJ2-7,CASSASPLSRPSSSYEQYF,TGTGCCAGCAGCGCGAGTCCGCTCAGTAGGCCTTCGAGCTCCTACGAGCAGTACTTC
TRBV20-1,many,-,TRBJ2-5,CSARGQGGEETQYF,TGCAGTGCTAGAGGACAGGGAGGGGAAGAGACCCAGTACTTC
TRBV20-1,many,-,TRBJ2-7,CSARPGTTTYEQYF,TGCAGTGCTAGGCCCGGGACAACCACCTACGAGCAGTACTTC